This T cell receptor beta chain was obtained from a study of shared T cell receptors in the human thymus. CDR3 length: 17 residues. CDR1 is SGDLS, CDR2 YYNGEE, per germline. The ends were cut back, 4 bases at V and 2 bases at J, with 18 bases in the middle. TCRdb's copy holds only in-frame clones and misses some; the assay was immunoSEQ multiplex PCR. The table has more than 550,000 clones, 87% seen once. This sample was shared with a second study, whose subject was human thymus T cells. That study adds: Resections from corrective heart surgery supplied the thymus tissue. It looked as if thymic and blood repertoires used V and J genes in a biased way.

The sequenced sample consisted of thymocytes. The sequence was obtained from a boy under three years old with a congenital heart defect. The chain employs TRBV9 and TRBJ2-2; D unclear. The DNA for the CDR3 is TGTGCCAGCAGCACCCTCCCCCTGACTCTTAACACCGGGGAGCTGTTTTTT. It translates to CASSTLPLTLNTGELFF.